The sequence of this T cell receptor (beta chain) was determined in a study of shared clonotypes between healthy human individuals. V lost 1 base to trimming and J lost 4 bases, with 10 bases between them. The CDR3 consists of 14 residues. Germline V gives CDR1 KGHSH, CDR2 LQKENI. Over several immunoSEQ plates, each subset's genomic DNA was distributed in even portions. Measured with immunoSEQ multiplex PCR; TCRdb has only the in-frame clones, and not every one. Among about 2.4 million clones listed, 93% were seen once. Sequencing input: naive CD4+ T cells from PBMCs. This sample's subset: CD45RA+ positively selected. The V call is TRBV18, the J call TRBJ1-1, with D possibly being TRBD1 (6 bases). This sequence originates from a young man in good health. Some clones in this sample may be carry-over from other donors' samples. In DNA, the CDR3 is TGTGCCAGCTCACCACAGGGGGGGACCACTGAAGCTTTCTTT. Protein sequence: CASSPQGGTTEAFF.